Listed below are T cell receptor beta chains from one sample, sequenced in a study of T cell responses to AZD1222 COVID-19 vaccine. Some clones are missing from TCRdb's copy, which holds only in-frame ones; the method was immunoSEQ multiplex PCR. The sample holds approximately 98,000 clones, 86% seen once. Sequencing used peripheral blood, obtained on day 0 of AZD1222 vaccination. These receptors all stem from an adult in good health. Each CDR3 is given with its conserved first and last residue. Fields, in order: J gene, CDR3 length, D gene, clone size, V gene, CDR3 DNA, CDR3 protein. D genes are given only for firm matches. Rows may omit the clone size; those that give it use once, few, many or a size class.

>TRBJ1-5|14|.|.|TRBV15
TGTGCCACCAGCAGAGAAGCCAGCGGTAAAGGCAGGCATTTT
CATSREASGKGRHF
>TRBJ1-6|14|TRBD1|.|TRBV9
TGTGCCAGCCAGGGGGCAGTTAATAATTCACCCCTCCACTTT
CASQGAVNNSPLHF
>TRBJ1-1|15|.|.|TRBV14
TGTGCCAGCAGTCGGCGGACAGCCTTGAACACTGAAGCTTTCTTT
CASSRRTALNTEAFF
>TRBJ2-7|12|.|.|TRBV3-1/TRBV3-2
TGTGCCAGCAGCCAATTCTTTTTCGAGCAGTACTTC
CASSQFFFEQYF
>TRBJ1-4|15|TRBD1|.|TRBV7-9
TGTGCCAGCAGCCTCCAGGGGGGCCCTAATGAAAAACTGTTTTTT
CASSLQGGPNEKLFF
>TRBJ1-6|14|.|.|TRBV2
TGTGCCAGCAAGAATGGACTATATAATTCACCCCTCCACTTT
CASKNGLYNSPLHF
>TRBJ1-5|17|TRBD1|.|TRBV2
TGTGCCAGCAGCGATGGACAGGGCATGTGGAGCAATCAGCCCCAGCATTTT
CASSDGQGMWSNQPQHF
>TRBJ2-1|15|TRBD1|.|TRBV4-3
TGCGCCAGCAGCCAAGATGGGGTAGGGGGCAGTGAGCAGTTCTTC
CASSQDGVGGSEQFF
>TRBJ1-5|16|.|.|TRBV7-8
TGTGCCAGCAGCTCGAAACGGACAAATAGCAATCAGCCCCAGCATTTT
CASSSKRTNSNQPQHF
>TRBJ2-7|12|.|.|TRBV7-9
TGTGCCAGCAGCCCCGATCCCTCGGAGCAGTACTTC
CASSPDPSEQYF
>TRBJ1-5|15|.|.|TRBV30
TGTGCCTGGAGTGGTGTGGGGGCGCGCAATCAGCCCCAGCATTTT
CAWSGVGARNQPQHF
>TRBJ2-7|15|.|.|TRBV14
TGTGCCAGCAGCCAAAAAGGGGGGGTCAACTACGAGCAGTACTTC
CASSQKGGVNYEQYF
>TRBJ2-7|15|.|.|TRBV18
TGTGCCAGCTCACCATCACAGGGTTCGATAAACGAGCAGTACTTC
CASSPSQGSINEQYF
>TRBJ2-2|15|TRBD1|.|TRBV28
TGTGCCAGCAGGCAACAGGGGTTCCTCACCGGGGAGCTGTTTTTT
CASRQQGFLTGELFF
>TRBJ2-6|19|TRBD1|.|TRBV9
TGTGCCAGCAGCGTTGGGCCGGGACAGGGTTTCTCTGGGGCCAACGTCCTGACTTTC
CASSVGPGQGFSGANVLTF
>TRBJ1-1|11|.|few|TRBV7-9
TGTGCCAGCAGCTTATTTGATGAAGCTTTCTTT
CASSLFDEAFF
>TRBJ1-5|15|.|.|TRBV19
TGTGCCAGTATGCGGGGAGATGGGGGCGGTCAGCCCCAGCATTTT
CASMRGDGGGQPQHF
>TRBJ1-1|14|.|.|TRBV5-4
TGTGCCAGCAGACTTAGACAGGAGAACACTGAAGCTTTCTTT
CASRLRQENTEAFF
>TRBJ2-1|14|.|.|TRBV21-1
TGTGCCAGCAGCGAACAGGGGGCCCACAATGAGCAGTTCTTC
CASSEQGAHNEQFF
>TRBJ1-1|13|.|.|TRBV6-5
TGTGCCAGCAGTTACTATGTGAACACTGAAGCTTTCTTT
CASSYYVNTEAFF
>TRBJ2-3|14|TRBD1|.|TRBV3-1/TRBV3-2
TGTGCCAGCAGCCACAATACAGGGGCAGATACGCAGTATTTT
CASSHNTGADTQYF
>TRBJ1-2|14|.|.|TRBV7-8
TGTGCCAGCAGCTTAGCTGCTACTAACTATGGCTACACCTTC
CASSLAATNYGYTF
>TRBJ1-6|15|.|.|TRBV6-5
TGTGCCAGCAGTTACTCGGTACAGGGAAATTCACCCCTCCACTTT
CASSYSVQGNSPLHF
>TRBJ1-1|16|TRBD1|.|TRBV5-6
TGTGCCAGCAGCTTGTGGTACCGGGACAGGGGGACTGAAGCTTTCTTT
CASSLWYRDRGTEAFF
>TRBJ2-5|14|.|.|TRBV11-2
TGTGCCAGCAGCTTAGGGGGTGGCCAAGAGACCCAGTACTTC
CASSLGGGQETQYF
>TRBJ2-3|12|.|.|TRBV28
TGTGCCAGCAGTTTGAGTGCAGATACGCAGTATTTT
CASSLSADTQYF
>TRBJ1-2|14|.|.|TRBV18
TGTGCCAGCTCACCAACCCCCGACGTCTATGGCTACACCTTC
CASSPTPDVYGYTF
>TRBJ2-4|11|TRBD1|.|TRBV2
TGTGCCAGCAGAGAGGGGGGACAGGCGTACTTC
CASREGGQAYF
>TRBJ1-1|13|.|.|TRBV30
TGTGCCTGGAGTTTTCTTCTCGACACTGAAGCTTTCTTT
CAWSFLLDTEAFF
>TRBJ1-1|13|.|.|TRBV3-1/TRBV3-2
TGTGCCAGCAGCCGCCAGTTGGGGACTGAAGCTTTCTTT
CASSRQLGTEAFF
>TRBJ2-1|16|TRBD2|.|TRBV5-6
TGTGCCAGCAGCACGGCGGGACTAGCGGCCTACAATGAGCAGTTCTTC
CASSTAGLAAYNEQFF
>TRBJ2-1|16|TRBD1|.|TRBV28
TGTGCCAGCAGTTTTTCGGGACAGTCTAAATACAATGAGCAGTTCTTC
CASSFSGQSKYNEQFF
>TRBJ1-1|13|.|.|TRBV11-3
TGTGCCAGCAGTTCGACGGTGAACACTGAAGCTTTCTTT
CASSSTVNTEAFF
>TRBJ2-5|13|.|.|TRBV30
TGTGCCTGGAGTCAGGGGAGCCGAGAGACCCAGTACTTC
CAWSQGSRETQYF
>TRBJ2-7|16|.|.|TRBV4-1
TGCGCCAGCAGCTCCCGGGGCGAAGCCAGGGGCCACGAGCAGTACTTC
CASSSRGEARGHEQYF
>TRBJ2-7|12|.|once|TRBV2
TGTGCCACCGGGACCGACACCTACGAGCAGTACTTC
CATGTDTYEQYF
>TRBJ2-1|13|TRBD1|.|TRBV9
TGTGCCAGCAGCGCCACAGGGGGCTATGAGCAGTTCTTC
CASSATGGYEQFF
>TRBJ1-2|13|.|.|TRBV7-9
TGTGCCAGCAGCCATCCCCAGTTGGGTGGCTACACCTTC
CASSHPQLGGYTF
>TRBJ1-1|14|.|.|TRBV15
TGTGCCACCAGCGGGCCAAGGGGCGGCACTGAAGCTTTCTTT
CATSGPRGGTEAFF
>TRBJ1-2|12|.|.|TRBV2
TGTGCCAGCAGTGGGGGTAACTATGGCTACACCTTC
CASSGGNYGYTF
>TRBJ1-5|14|TRBD1|.|TRBV6-5
TGTGCCGGGAACGACAGGGGTCGGGATCAGCCCCAGCATTTT
CAGNDRGRDQPQHF
>TRBJ1-1|15|.|.|TRBV9
TGTGCCAGCAGCGTAGCTGACCACTTTAACACTGAAGCTTTCTTT
CASSVADHFNTEAFF
>TRBJ2-6|15|.|once|TRBV28
TGTGCCAGCAGCTCAACAGGCTCTGGGGCCAACGTCCTGACTTTC
CASSSTGSGANVLTF
>TRBJ1-4|19|TRBD1|.|TRBV9
TGTGCCAGCAGCGTAGAGGGACACTTCCGACTGGGGGACAGCGAAAAACTGTTTTTT
CASSVEGHFRLGDSEKLFF
>TRBJ1-3|14|TRBD1|.|TRBV5-8
TGTGCCAGCAGCTTCCGGGACAGTGGAAACACCATATATTTT
CASSFRDSGNTIYF
>TRBJ2-7|14|TRBD2|.|TRBV3-1/TRBV3-2
TGTGCCAGCAGCCAAGATCCGGGGGGGAGGGAGCAGTACTTC
CASSQDPGGREQYF
>TRBJ1-6|11|.|.|TRBV5-6
TGTGCCAGCAGCCGACAGTCGCCCCTCCACTTT
CASSRQSPLHF
>TRBJ2-5|15|TRBD1|.|TRBV19
TGTGCCAGTAGTGCCTGGACAGGGGGCAGGGAGACCCAGTACTTC
CASSAWTGGRETQYF
>TRBJ1-6|16|.|.|TRBV5-8
TGTGCCAGCACCTCGGGGGGGCCACTATATAATTCACCCCTCCACTTT
CASTSGGPLYNSPLHF
>TRBJ2-3|16|TRBD1|.|TRBV18
TGTGCCAGCTCACGAGACAGGGGGCTGACCACAGATACGCAGTATTTT
CASSRDRGLTTDTQYF
>TRBJ1-4|14|.|.|TRBV6-1
TGTGCCAGCAGTGAACTCTCCGCTAATGAAAAACTGTTTTTT
CASSELSANEKLFF
>TRBJ1-5|14|.|.|TRBV21-1
TGTGCCGGTCATGGACAGGGGCGAGAACAGCCCCAGCATTTT
CAGHGQGREQPQHF